Listed below are T cell receptor beta chains from one sample, sequenced in a study of blood T cells in healthy people across ages. One entry per CDR3 protein results from TCRdb running MiXCR on the 5' RACE reads. The data contain about 620,000 distinct CDR3 sequences, 20% to 25% of them singletons. The sequencing sample was made of blood. Every receptor here comes from a man in his sixties or seventies in good health. Both conserved end residues are part of each CDR3. A D gene is named only where the DNA matches it firmly. Part of the rows lack a size; the others show once, few, many or a class for expanded clones.

v_gene: TRBV12-3/TRBV12-4
d_gene: -
abundance: -
j_gene: TRBJ2-1
CDR3aa: CASSFREVDEQFF
CDR3nt: TGTGCCAGCAGTTTCAGGGAGGTGGATGAGCAGTTCTTC

v_gene: TRBV15
d_gene: TRBD2
abundance: -
j_gene: TRBJ2-1
CDR3aa: CATSRDIAGVYNEQFF
CDR3nt: TGTGCCACCAGCAGAGACATAGCGGGAGTATACAATGAGCAGTTCTTC

v_gene: TRBV6-5
d_gene: -
abundance: -
j_gene: TRBJ1-2
CDR3aa: CASSYAWQGLGYGYTF
CDR3nt: TGTGCCAGCAGTTACGCCTGGCAGGGGCTTGGCTATGGCTACACCTTC

v_gene: TRBV9
d_gene: TRBD2
abundance: few
j_gene: TRBJ2-5
CDR3aa: CASSVATTSGYQETQYF
CDR3nt: TGTGCCAGCAGCGTTGCTACAACTAGCGGGTACCAAGAGACCCAGTACTTC

v_gene: TRBV20-1
d_gene: TRBD2
abundance: many
j_gene: TRBJ2-1
CDR3aa: CSADPGLAGEQFF
CDR3nt: TGCAGCGCGGACCCGGGACTAGCTGGTGAGCAGTTCTTC

v_gene: TRBV20-1
d_gene: TRBD2
abundance: -
j_gene: TRBJ2-3
CDR3aa: CSAPGSGRALDTQYF
CDR3nt: TGCAGTGCCCCGGGGAGCGGGAGGGCCTTAGATACGCAGTATTTT

v_gene: TRBV18
d_gene: -
abundance: -
j_gene: TRBJ2-7
CDR3aa: CASSPDSSSLIPRNF
CDR3nt: TGTGCCAGCTCACCGGACAGCTCAAGTCTAATTCCCAGGAACTTC

v_gene: TRBV29-1
d_gene: -
abundance: -
j_gene: TRBJ2-3
CDR3aa: CSVTYGGRTDTQYF
CDR3nt: TGCAGCGTCACGTATGGCGGGCGCACAGATACGCAGTATTTT

v_gene: TRBV20-1
d_gene: TRBD1
abundance: few
j_gene: TRBJ1-2
CDR3aa: CSARAQGEDYGYTF
CDR3nt: TGCAGTGCTAGAGCCCAGGGGGAAGACTATGGCTACACCTTC

v_gene: TRBV6-2/TRBV6-3
d_gene: -
abundance: -
j_gene: TRBJ2-1
CDR3aa: CASSSPDQQFF
CDR3nt: TGTGCCAGCAGTTCGCCGGACCAGCAGTTCTTC

v_gene: TRBV19
d_gene: -
abundance: -
j_gene: TRBJ2-2
CDR3aa: CASSIRGTANTGELFF
CDR3nt: TGTGCCAGTAGTATTAGAGGGACGGCTAACACCGGGGAGCTGTTTTTT

v_gene: TRBV7-3
d_gene: TRBD1
abundance: few
j_gene: TRBJ2-6
CDR3aa: CASSRGQDGSGANVLAF
CDR3nt: TGTGCCAGCAGCCGCGGACAGGACGGGTCTGGGGCCAACGTCCTGGCTTTC

v_gene: TRBV6-2/TRBV6-3
d_gene: TRBD2
abundance: -
j_gene: TRBJ2-5
CDR3aa: CASSPSGIAGEGETQYF
CDR3nt: TGTGCCAGCAGTCCCTCGGGGATAGCGGGAGAAGGAGAGACCCAGTACTTC

v_gene: TRBV10-3
d_gene: -
abundance: -
j_gene: TRBJ2-1
CDR3aa: CAISKDNEQFF
CDR3nt: TGTGCCATCAGTAAAGACAATGAGCAGTTCTTC

v_gene: TRBV5-1
d_gene: TRBD2
abundance: -
j_gene: TRBJ2-2
CDR3aa: CASSSGLAGITGELFF
CDR3nt: TGCGCCAGCAGCTCTGGACTAGCGGGAATCACCGGGGAGCTGTTTTTT

v_gene: TRBV7-3
d_gene: -
abundance: few
j_gene: TRBJ1-1
CDR3aa: CASSRLGDTEAFF
CDR3nt: TGTGCCAGCAGCAGACTTGGGGATACTGAAGCTTTCTTT

v_gene: TRBV6-1
d_gene: -
abundance: few
j_gene: TRBJ2-2
CDR3aa: CASSDVGNTGELFF
CDR3nt: TGTGCCAGCAGTGATGTGGGTAACACCGGGGAGCTGTTTTTT

v_gene: TRBV9
d_gene: TRBD1
abundance: -
j_gene: TRBJ1-2
CDR3aa: CASSVMGQGDYGYTF
CDR3nt: TGTGCCAGCAGCGTGATGGGACAGGGTGACTATGGCTACACCTTC

v_gene: TRBV27
d_gene: -
abundance: -
j_gene: TRBJ2-1
CDR3aa: CASSLTVPPYNEQFF
CDR3nt: TGTGCCAGCAGTCTGACAGTCCCTCCCTACAATGAGCAGTTCTTC

v_gene: TRBV5-1
d_gene: -
abundance: many
j_gene: TRBJ2-5
CDR3aa: CASSSGPGETQYF
CDR3nt: TGCGCCAGCAGCTCGGGGCCAGGAGAGACCCAGTACTTC

v_gene: TRBV20-1
d_gene: -
abundance: -
j_gene: TRBJ2-1
CDR3aa: CSASPGAVLGYNEQFF
CDR3nt: TGCAGTGCTAGTCCGGGAGCGGTCCTGGGGTACAATGAGCAGTTCTTC

v_gene: TRBV6-5
d_gene: TRBD1
abundance: few
j_gene: TRBJ2-5
CDR3aa: CASSCTIGTGQETQYF
CDR3nt: TGTGCCAGCAGTTGCACTATCGGGACAGGGCAAGAGACCCAGTACTTC

v_gene: TRBV19
d_gene: TRBD1
abundance: few
j_gene: TRBJ1-1
CDR3aa: CASIPRQGAMNTEAFF
CDR3nt: TGTGCCAGTATTCCTAGACAGGGGGCCATGAACACTGAAGCTTTCTTT

v_gene: TRBV29-1
d_gene: TRBD2
abundance: -
j_gene: TRBJ2-1
CDR3aa: CSAMGLAGGTEQFF
CDR3nt: TGCAGCGCTATGGGACTAGCGGGAGGCACTGAGCAGTTCTTC

v_gene: TRBV7-2
d_gene: TRBD1
abundance: few
j_gene: TRBJ1-4
CDR3aa: CASSLVGTGATNEELFF
CDR3nt: TGTGCCAGCAGCTTGGTAGGGACAGGGGCCACTAATGAAGAACTGTTTTTT

v_gene: TRBV28
d_gene: -
abundance: -
j_gene: TRBJ2-7
CDR3aa: CASSFAGPRLYEQYF
CDR3nt: TGTGCCAGCAGTTTTGCTGGACCAAGACTCTACGAGCAGTACTTC

v_gene: TRBV21-1
d_gene: -
abundance: -
j_gene: TRBJ2-7
CDR3aa: CASKVSGRGYEQYF
CDR3nt: TGTGCCAGCAAAGTTAGCGGGAGGGGCTACGAGCAGTACTTC

v_gene: TRBV7-2
d_gene: TRBD1
abundance: -
j_gene: TRBJ2-7
CDR3aa: CASSLDRDSPYEQYF
CDR3nt: TGTGCCAGCAGCTTAGACCGGGACAGCCCCTACGAGCAGTACTTC

v_gene: TRBV20-1
d_gene: TRBD2
abundance: -
j_gene: TRBJ2-1
CDR3aa: CSARDRREGGNEQFF
CDR3nt: TGCAGTGCTAGAGACCGGCGGGAGGGGGGGAATGAGCAGTTCTTC

v_gene: TRBV7-9
d_gene: -
abundance: -
j_gene: TRBJ1-1
CDR3aa: CASSPLSSEAFF
CDR3nt: TGTGCCAGCAGTCCACTTAGCTCTGAAGCTTTCTTT

v_gene: TRBV18
d_gene: TRBD2
abundance: many
j_gene: TRBJ2-1
CDR3aa: CASSPPAGGPFNEQFF
CDR3nt: TGTGCCAGCTCACCACCTGCGGGAGGGCCATTTAATGAGCAGTTCTTC

v_gene: TRBV7-2
d_gene: TRBD2
abundance: -
j_gene: TRBJ2-1
CDR3aa: CASSTERGLARDEQFF
CDR3nt: TGTGCCAGCAGCACCGAACGTGGACTAGCGAGGGATGAGCAGTTCTTC

v_gene: TRBV12-5
d_gene: TRBD2
abundance: few
j_gene: TRBJ2-1
CDR3aa: CASGWDGIAGEQFF
CDR3nt: TGTGCTAGTGGTTGGGATGGTATAGCGGGAGAGCAGTTCTTC

v_gene: TRBV20-1
d_gene: TRBD1
abundance: many
j_gene: TRBJ1-1
CDR3aa: CSASARGQVGVAEAFF
CDR3nt: TGCAGTGCTAGCGCCCGGGGACAGGTGGGGGTAGCTGAAGCTTTCTTT